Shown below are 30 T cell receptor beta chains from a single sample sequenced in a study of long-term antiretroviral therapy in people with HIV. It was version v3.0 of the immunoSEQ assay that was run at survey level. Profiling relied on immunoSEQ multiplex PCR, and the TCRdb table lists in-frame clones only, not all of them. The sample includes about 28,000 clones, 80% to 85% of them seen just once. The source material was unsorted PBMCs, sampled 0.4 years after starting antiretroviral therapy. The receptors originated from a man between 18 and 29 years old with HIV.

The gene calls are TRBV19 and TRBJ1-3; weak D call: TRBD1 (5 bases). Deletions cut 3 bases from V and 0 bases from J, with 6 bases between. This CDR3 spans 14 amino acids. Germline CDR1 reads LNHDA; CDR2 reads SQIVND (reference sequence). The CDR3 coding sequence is TGTGCCAGTAGTATCAGGGACTCTGGAAACACCATATATTTT. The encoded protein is CASSIRDSGNTIYF.

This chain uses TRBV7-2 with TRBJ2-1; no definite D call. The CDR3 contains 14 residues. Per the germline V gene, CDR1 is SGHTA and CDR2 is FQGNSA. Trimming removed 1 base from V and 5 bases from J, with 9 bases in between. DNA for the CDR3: TGTGCCAGCAGCTTAGGAGGCTCTCACAATGAGCAGTTCTTC. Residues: CASSLGGSHNEQFF.

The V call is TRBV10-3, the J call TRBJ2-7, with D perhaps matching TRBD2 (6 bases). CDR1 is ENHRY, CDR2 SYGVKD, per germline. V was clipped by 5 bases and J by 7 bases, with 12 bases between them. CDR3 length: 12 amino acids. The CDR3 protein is CAISTQAGEQYF. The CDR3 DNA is TGTGCCATCAGTACCCAGGCGGGAGAGCAGTACTTC.

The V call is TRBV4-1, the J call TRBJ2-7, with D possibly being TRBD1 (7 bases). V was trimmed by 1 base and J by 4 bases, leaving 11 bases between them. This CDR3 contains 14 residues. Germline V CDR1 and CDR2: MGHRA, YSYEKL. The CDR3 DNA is TGCGCCAGCAGCCAAGGCAGGGGGAGGTACGAGCAGTACTTC. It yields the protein CASSQGRGRYEQYF.

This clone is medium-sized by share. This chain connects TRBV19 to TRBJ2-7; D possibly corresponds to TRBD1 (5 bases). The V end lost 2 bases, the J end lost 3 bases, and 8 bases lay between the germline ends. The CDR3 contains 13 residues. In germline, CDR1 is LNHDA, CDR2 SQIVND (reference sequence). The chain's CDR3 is CASSILGDYEQYF. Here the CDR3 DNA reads TGTGCCAGTAGTATATTAGGGGACTACGAGCAGTACTTC.

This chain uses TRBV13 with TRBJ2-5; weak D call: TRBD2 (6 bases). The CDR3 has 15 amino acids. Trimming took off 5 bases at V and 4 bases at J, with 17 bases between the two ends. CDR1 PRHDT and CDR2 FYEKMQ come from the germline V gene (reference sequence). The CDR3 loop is CASSGHGGGRETQYF. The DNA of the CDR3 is TGTGCCAGCAGCGGTCACGGGGGTGGGCGAGAGACCCAGTACTTC.

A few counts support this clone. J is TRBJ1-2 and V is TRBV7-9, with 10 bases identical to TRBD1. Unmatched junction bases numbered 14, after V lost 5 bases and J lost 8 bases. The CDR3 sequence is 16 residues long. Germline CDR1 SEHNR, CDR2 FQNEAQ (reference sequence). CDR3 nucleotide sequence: TGTGCCAGCAGCCCTGGGACAGGGGCGCTCTATGAGGGCTACACCTTC. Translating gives CASSPGTGALYEGYTF.

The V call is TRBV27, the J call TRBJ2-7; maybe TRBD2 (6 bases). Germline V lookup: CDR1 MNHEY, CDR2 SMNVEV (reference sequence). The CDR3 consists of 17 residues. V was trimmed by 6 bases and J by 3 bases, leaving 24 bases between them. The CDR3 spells CASSSHRWGTGDYEQYF. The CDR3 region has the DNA TGTGCCAGCAGCTCCCACAGATGGGGGACGGGAGACTACGAGCAGTACTTC.

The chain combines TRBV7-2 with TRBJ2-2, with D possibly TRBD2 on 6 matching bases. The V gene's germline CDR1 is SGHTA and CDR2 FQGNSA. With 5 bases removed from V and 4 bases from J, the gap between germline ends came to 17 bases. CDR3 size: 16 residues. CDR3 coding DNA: TGTGCCAGCAGCGTTAGCGGACCTCGAGGCACCGGGGAGCTGTTTTTT. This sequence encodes CASSVSGPRGTGELFF.

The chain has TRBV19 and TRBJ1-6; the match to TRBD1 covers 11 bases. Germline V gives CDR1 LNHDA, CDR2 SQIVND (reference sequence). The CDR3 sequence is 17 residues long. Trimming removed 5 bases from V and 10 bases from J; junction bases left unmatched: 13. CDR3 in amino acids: CASSPWTGGLHESPLHF. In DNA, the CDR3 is TGTGCCAGTAGTCCGTGGACAGGGGGCCTACACGAATCACCCCTCCACTTT.

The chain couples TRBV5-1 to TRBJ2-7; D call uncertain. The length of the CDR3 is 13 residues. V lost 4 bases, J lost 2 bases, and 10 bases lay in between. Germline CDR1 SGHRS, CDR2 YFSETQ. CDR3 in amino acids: CASSEKGPYEQYF. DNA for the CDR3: TGCGCCAGCAGCGAAAAGGGTCCCTACGAGCAGTACTTC.

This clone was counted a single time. The CDR3, as DNA: TGTGCCAGCAGTCCTCTAGGACAGGAGAACACTGAAGCTTTCTTT. Translation gives CASSPLGQENTEAFF. The genes are TRBV6-6 and TRBJ1-1; TRBD1 agrees at 7 bases. The CDR3 consists of 15 residues. From germline, CDR1 is MNHNY and CDR2 SVGAGI (reference sequence). V shed 5 bases, J shed 1 base, and the junction held 7 bases outside the gene matches.

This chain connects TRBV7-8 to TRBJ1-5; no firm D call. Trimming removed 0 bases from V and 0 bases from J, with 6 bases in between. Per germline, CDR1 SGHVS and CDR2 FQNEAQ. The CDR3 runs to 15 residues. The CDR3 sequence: CASSLAANSNQPQHF. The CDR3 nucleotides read TGTGCCAGCAGCTTAGCGGCGAATAGCAATCAGCCCCAGCATTTT.

In nucleotides, the CDR3 is TGTGCCAGCTCACCCGGACAGCGGCATGAAAAACTGTTTTTT. It is translated as CASSPGQRHEKLFF. This chain joins TRBV18 and TRBJ1-4; D is perhaps TRBD1 (6 bases). V gave up 3 bases and J gave up 6 bases, with 11 bases separating them. Per germline, CDR1 KGHSH and CDR2 LQKENI. The CDR3 sequence is 14 residues long.

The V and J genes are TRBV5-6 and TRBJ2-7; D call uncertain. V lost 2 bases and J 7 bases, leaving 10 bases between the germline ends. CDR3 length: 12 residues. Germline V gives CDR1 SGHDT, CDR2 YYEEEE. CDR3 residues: CASSFLGKEQYF. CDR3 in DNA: TGTGCCAGCAGCTTCCTGGGTAAGGAGCAGTACTTC.

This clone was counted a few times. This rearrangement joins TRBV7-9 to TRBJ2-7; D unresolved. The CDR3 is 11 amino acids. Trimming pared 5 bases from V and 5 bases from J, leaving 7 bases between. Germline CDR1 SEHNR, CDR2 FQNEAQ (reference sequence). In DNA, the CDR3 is TGTGCCAGCAGCCCAGGCCACGAGCAGTACTTC. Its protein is CASSPGHEQYF.

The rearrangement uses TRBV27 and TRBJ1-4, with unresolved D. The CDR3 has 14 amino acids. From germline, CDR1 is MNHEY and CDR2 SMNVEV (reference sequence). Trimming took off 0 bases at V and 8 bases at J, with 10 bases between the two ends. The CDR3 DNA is TGTGCCAGCAGTTTATCTCCGAGCCAGGAAAAACTGTTTTTT. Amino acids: CASSLSPSQEKLFF.

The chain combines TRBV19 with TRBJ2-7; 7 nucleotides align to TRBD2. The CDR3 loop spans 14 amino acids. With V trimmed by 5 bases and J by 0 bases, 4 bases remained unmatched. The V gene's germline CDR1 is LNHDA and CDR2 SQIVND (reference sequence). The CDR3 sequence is CASSGRGSSYEQYF. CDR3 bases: TGTGCCAGTAGTGGGCGGGGGAGCTCCTACGAGCAGTACTTC. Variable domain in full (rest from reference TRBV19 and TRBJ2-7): DGGITQSPKYLFRKEGQNVTLSCEQNLNHDAMYWYRQDPGQGLRLIYYSQIVNDFQKGDIAEGYSVSREKKESFPLTVTSAQKNPTAFYLCASSGRGSSYEQYFGPGTRLTVT.

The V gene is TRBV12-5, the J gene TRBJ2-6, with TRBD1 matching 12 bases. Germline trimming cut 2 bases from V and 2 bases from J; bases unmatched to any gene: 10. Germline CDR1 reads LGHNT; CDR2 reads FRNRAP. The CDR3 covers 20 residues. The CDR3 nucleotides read TGTGCTAGTGGTTTGACCGGCAGGGACAGGGGGCCGACTGGGGCCAACGTCCTGACTTTC. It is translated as CASGLTGRDRGPTGANVLTF.

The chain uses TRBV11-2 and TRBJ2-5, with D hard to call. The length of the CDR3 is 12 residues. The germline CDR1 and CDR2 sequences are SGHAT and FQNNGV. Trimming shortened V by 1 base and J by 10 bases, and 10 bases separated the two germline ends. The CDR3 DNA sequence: TGTGCCAGCAGCTTAGTAGAGGAAGGCCAGTACTTC. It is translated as CASSLVEEGQYF.

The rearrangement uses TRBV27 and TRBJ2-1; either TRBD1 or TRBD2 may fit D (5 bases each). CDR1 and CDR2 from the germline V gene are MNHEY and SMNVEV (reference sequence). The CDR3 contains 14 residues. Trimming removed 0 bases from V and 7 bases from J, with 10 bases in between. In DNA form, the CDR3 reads TGTGCCAGCAGTTTATCCCTAGCAGGGAATGAGCAGTTCTTC. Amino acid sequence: CASSLSLAGNEQFF.

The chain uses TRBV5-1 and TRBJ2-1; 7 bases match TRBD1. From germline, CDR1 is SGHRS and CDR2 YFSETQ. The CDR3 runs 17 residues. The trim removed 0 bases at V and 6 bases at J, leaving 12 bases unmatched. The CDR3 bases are TGCGCCAGCAGCTTGGCCGGTCCTGGGGACAGTCTCAATGAGCAGTTCTTC. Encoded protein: CASSLAGPGDSLNEQFF.

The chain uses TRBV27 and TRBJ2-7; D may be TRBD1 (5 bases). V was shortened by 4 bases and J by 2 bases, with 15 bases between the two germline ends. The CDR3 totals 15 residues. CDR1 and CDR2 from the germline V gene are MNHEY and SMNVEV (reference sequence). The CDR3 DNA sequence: TGTGCCAGCAGTTGGGGCGAGGTACCAGCCTACGAGCAGTACTTC. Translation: CASSWGEVPAYEQYF.

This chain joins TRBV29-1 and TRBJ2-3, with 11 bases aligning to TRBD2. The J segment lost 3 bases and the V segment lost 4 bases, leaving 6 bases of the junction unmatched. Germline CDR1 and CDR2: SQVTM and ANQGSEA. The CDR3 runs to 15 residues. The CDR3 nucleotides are TGCAGCGTTGTAGCGGGAGGGCGGCAGACAGATACGCAGTATTTT. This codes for CSVVAGGRQTDTQYF.

CDR3 in amino acids: CASSPGTGSEKLFF. The CDR3 DNA sequence: TGTGCCAGCAGCCCCGGGACCGGGTCCGAAAAACTGTTTTTT. V gene TRBV7-2 combines with J gene TRBJ1-4; TRBD1 is a possible D gene (5 bases). The V end was cut by 5 bases, the J end by 8 bases, with 15 bases between. There are 14 residues in the CDR3. Germline V CDR1 and CDR2: SGHTA, FQGNSA.

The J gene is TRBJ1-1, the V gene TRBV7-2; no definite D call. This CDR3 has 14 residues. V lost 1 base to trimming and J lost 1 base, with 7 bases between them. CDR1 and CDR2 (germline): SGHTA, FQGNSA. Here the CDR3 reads CASSLVQRNTEAFF. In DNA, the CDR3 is TGTGCCAGCAGCTTAGTACAAAGGAACACTGAAGCTTTCTTT.

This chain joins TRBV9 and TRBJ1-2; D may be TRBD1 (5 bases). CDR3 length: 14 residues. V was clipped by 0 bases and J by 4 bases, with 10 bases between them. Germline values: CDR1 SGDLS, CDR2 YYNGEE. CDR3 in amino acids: CASSVADRTYGYTF. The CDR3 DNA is TGTGCCAGCAGCGTAGCTGACAGAACCTATGGCTACACCTTC.

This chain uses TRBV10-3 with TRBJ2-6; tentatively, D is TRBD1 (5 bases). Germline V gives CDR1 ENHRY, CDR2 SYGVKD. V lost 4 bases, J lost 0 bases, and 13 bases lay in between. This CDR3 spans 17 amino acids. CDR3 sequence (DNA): TGTGCCATCAGTGTGACAGCTAATTACTCTGGGGCCAACGTCCTGACTTTC. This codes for CAISVTANYSGANVLTF.

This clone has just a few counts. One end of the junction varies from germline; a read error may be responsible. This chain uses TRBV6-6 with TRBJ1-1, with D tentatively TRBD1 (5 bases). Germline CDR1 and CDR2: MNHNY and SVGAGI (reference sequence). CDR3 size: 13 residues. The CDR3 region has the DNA TGTGCCAGCAGTTACTCGGGGGGAGGTGAAACTTTCTTT. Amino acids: CASSYSGGGETFF.

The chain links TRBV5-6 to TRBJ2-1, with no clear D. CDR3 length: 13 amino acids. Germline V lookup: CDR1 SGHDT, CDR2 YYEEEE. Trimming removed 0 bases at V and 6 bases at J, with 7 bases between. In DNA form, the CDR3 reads TGTGCCAGCAGCTTGGCTTCTGGCAATGAGCAGTTCTTC. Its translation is CASSLASGNEQFF.